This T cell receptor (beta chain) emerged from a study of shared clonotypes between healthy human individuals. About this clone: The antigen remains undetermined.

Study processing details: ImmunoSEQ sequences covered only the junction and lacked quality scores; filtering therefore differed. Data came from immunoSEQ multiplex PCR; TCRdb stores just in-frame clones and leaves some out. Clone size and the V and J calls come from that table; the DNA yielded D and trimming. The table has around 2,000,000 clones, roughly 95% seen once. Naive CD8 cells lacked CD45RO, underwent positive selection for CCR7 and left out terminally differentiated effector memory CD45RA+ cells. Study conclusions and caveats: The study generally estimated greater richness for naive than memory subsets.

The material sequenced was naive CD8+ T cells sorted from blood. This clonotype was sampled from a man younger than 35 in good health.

CDR3 region: CASSLEQDTGELFF. As DNA, the CDR3 is TGCGCCAGCAGCTTGGAACAGGACACCGGGGAGCTGTTTTTT. The chain carries TRBV5-1 and TRBJ2-2; a weak D match, TRBD1 (5 bases). The CDR3 is 14 residues long. Germline loops: CDR1 SGHRS, CDR2 YFSETQ. Trimming shortened V by 0 bases and J by 3 bases, and 6 bases separated the two germline ends.